These T cell receptor beta chains were read from a single sample in a study of blood T cell repertoires in COVID-19. Sequencing used immunoSEQ multiplex PCR; TCRdb keeps in-frame clones, though not all of them. The data contain 150,000 to 250,000 clones, 82% of them seen just once; the ten biggest clones take up 12%. The sample comprised PBMCs or T cells enriched from blood (not recorded which). The receptors come from a man aged 35 to 55 who had recovered from COVID-19. Both conserved end residues are part of each CDR3. D genes are given only for firm matches.

d_gene: TRBD1; j_gene: TRBJ1-5; v_gene: TRBV4-3; len: 15; CDR3nt: TGCGCCAGCAGCCGAGAGGACAGGCGCAATCAGCCCCAGCATTTT; CDR3aa: CASSREDRRNQPQHF
d_gene: -; j_gene: TRBJ2-2; v_gene: TRBV19; len: 14; CDR3nt: TGTGCCGCCGGAGGGAGGGGGGCCACCGGGGAGCTGTTTTTT; CDR3aa: CAAGGRGATGELFF
d_gene: -; j_gene: TRBJ2-5; v_gene: TRBV19; len: 13; CDR3nt: TGTGCCAGTAGTAATGAGGGCCAAGAGACCCAGTACTTC; CDR3aa: CASSNEGQETQYF
d_gene: -; j_gene: TRBJ1-5; v_gene: TRBV18; len: 14; CDR3nt: TGTGCCAGCTCACCAGGACAGTTTGATCAGCCCCAGCATTTT; CDR3aa: CASSPGQFDQPQHF
d_gene: TRBD1; j_gene: TRBJ1-2; v_gene: TRBV5-4; len: 15; CDR3nt: TGTGCCAGCAGCTCGAAGGACAGGGGGCCAGCTGGCTACACCTTC; CDR3aa: CASSSKDRGPAGYTF
d_gene: -; j_gene: TRBJ1-2; v_gene: TRBV11-2; len: 13; CDR3nt: TGTGCCAGCAGCTTAGGACCGCGGGATGGCTACACCTTC; CDR3aa: CASSLGPRDGYTF
d_gene: -; j_gene: TRBJ2-7; v_gene: TRBV18; len: 14; CDR3nt: TGTGCCAGCTCACCACCGGCAACCTCCTACGAGCAGTACTTC; CDR3aa: CASSPPATSYEQYF
d_gene: -; j_gene: TRBJ1-3; v_gene: TRBV30; len: 13; CDR3nt: TGTGCCTGGAGTGTGGTAGCTGGAAACACCATATATTTT; CDR3aa: CAWSVVAGNTIYF
d_gene: -; j_gene: TRBJ1-1; v_gene: TRBV10-3; len: 13; CDR3nt: TGTGCCATCAGTTACAGGGATAACACTGAAGCTTTCTTT; CDR3aa: CAISYRDNTEAFF
d_gene: TRBD2; j_gene: TRBJ2-3; v_gene: TRBV7-9; len: 16; CDR3nt: TGTGCCAGCAGCTCTTTGGCGGGGGGGGAAACAGATACGCAGTATTTT; CDR3aa: CASSSLAGGETDTQYF
d_gene: -; j_gene: TRBJ2-7; v_gene: TRBV28; len: 12; CDR3nt: TGTGCCAGCAGTCTCCAGGGCTACGAGCAGTACTTC; CDR3aa: CASSLQGYEQYF
d_gene: TRBD1; j_gene: TRBJ1-2; v_gene: TRBV5-4; len: 14; CDR3nt: TGTGCCAGCAGTGGGACAGGGTCTAACTATGGCTACACCTTC; CDR3aa: CASSGTGSNYGYTF
d_gene: TRBD2; j_gene: TRBJ2-3; v_gene: TRBV5-4; len: 16; CDR3nt: TGTGCCAGCAGCGTGAAACTAGCGGGAGCGCGAGATACGCAGTATTTT; CDR3aa: CASSVKLAGARDTQYF
d_gene: TRBD2; j_gene: TRBJ2-3; v_gene: TRBV7-8; len: 14; CDR3nt: TGTGCCAACCTACTAGCGGGATTCACAGATACGCAGTATTTT; CDR3aa: CANLLAGFTDTQYF
d_gene: -; j_gene: TRBJ1-2; v_gene: TRBV24-1; len: 14; CDR3nt: TGTGCCACCAGTGATTCTAGAGGTCATAGCGGCTACACCTTC; CDR3aa: CATSDSRGHSGYTF
d_gene: -; j_gene: TRBJ2-2; v_gene: TRBV9; len: 16; CDR3nt: TGTGCCAGCAGCGTAGCCCCAGGGATAAGAAGGGGGGAGCTGTTTTTT; CDR3aa: CASSVAPGIRRGELFF
d_gene: TRBD2; j_gene: TRBJ2-1; v_gene: TRBV5-4; len: 16; CDR3nt: TGTGCCAGCAGCTCCTCCGGGACTAGAAGTATGTATGAGCAGTTCTTC; CDR3aa: CASSSSGTRSMYEQFF